Listed below are T cell receptor beta chains from one sample, sequenced in a study of cytomegalovirus exposure and HLA in healthy donors. The repertoire was sequenced with immunoSEQ multiplex PCR; TCRdb's copy has only in-frame clones and lacks some. The table includes tens of thousands of clones, 90% to 95% detected once. The sample comprised PBMCs. All receptors derive from a woman between 18 and 29 years old in good health and CMV-seronegative. Both conserved end residues are part of each CDR3. D genes are given only for firm matches. A row's size may be missing; if present it is once, few, many or a size class.

cdr3_nt,cdr3_aa,clone_size,j_call,v_call,d_call
TGTGCCAGCAGTTGGGACATACTCTCCTACGAGCAGTACTTC,CASSWDILSYEQYF,NA,TRBJ2-7,TRBV28,NA
TGCGCCAGCAGCTCCGGACAGGGCAGACACTCTGGAAACACCATATATTTT,CASSSGQGRHSGNTIYF,NA,TRBJ1-3,TRBV5-1,TRBD1
TGTGCTAGTGGTTCCGGGACAGGTGTTGGCTACACCTTC,CASGSGTGVGYTF,NA,TRBJ1-2,TRBV12-5,TRBD1
TGTGCCAGCTCATTAGGACAGGGAGATATTCAGCCCCAGCATTTT,CASSLGQGDIQPQHF,NA,TRBJ1-5,TRBV18,TRBD1
TGTGCCAGCAGCTTAGGCGGACTAGCGGGAGGGGCCCCCACAGATACGCAGTATTTT,CASSLGGLAGGAPTDTQYF,NA,TRBJ2-3,TRBV11-2,TRBD2
TGTGCCAGCAGCTTAAGTACAGGGGGCTACAATGAGCAGTTCTTC,CASSLSTGGYNEQFF,once,TRBJ2-1,TRBV7-7,TRBD1
TGTGCCAGCAGCTTAGGGCCTAGCGGGAGGGCCGAGCAGTTCTTC,CASSLGPSGRAEQFF,NA,TRBJ2-1,TRBV5-4,TRBD2
TGTGCCAGTAGCAAAGACAGGGGTGTGGACGAGCAGTACTTC,CASSKDRGVDEQYF,NA,TRBJ2-7,TRBV19,TRBD1
TGCGCCAGCGGGAGGGCGGGGAGCTCCTACAATGAGCAGTTCTTC,CASGRAGSSYNEQFF,NA,TRBJ2-1,TRBV5-1,TRBD2
TGTGCCAGCAGCTTTCTCCAGGGTGGCCAGCCCCAGCATTTT,CASSFLQGGQPQHF,NA,TRBJ1-5,TRBV7-2,NA
TGTGCCAGCAGCTTGAGGCGGGGGAGCACAGATACGCAGTATTTT,CASSLRRGSTDTQYF,NA,TRBJ2-3,TRBV5-4,TRBD2
TGTGCCAGCAGCTTGGTAGGCGGGCATGAGCAGTTCTTC,CASSLVGGHEQFF,NA,TRBJ2-1,TRBV5-4,NA
TGTGCCAGCAGTCCCCTGGGGCGGGGGACGCAAGAGACCCAGTACTTC,CASSPLGRGTQETQYF,NA,TRBJ2-5,TRBV9,TRBD2
TGTGCCAGCAGTTTAGGGGGGGTATACACAGATACGCAGTATTTT,CASSLGGVYTDTQYF,NA,TRBJ2-3,TRBV28,TRBD2
TGTGCCAGCAGCTCCACTTGGGCTAGCGGGGGGAACACCGGGGAGCTGTTTTTT,CASSSTWASGGNTGELFF,NA,TRBJ2-2,TRBV11-2,TRBD2
TGTGCCAGCAGCAAGGGACAGAGGAGCTCCTACAATGAGCAGTTCTTC,CASSKGQRSSYNEQFF,NA,TRBJ2-1,TRBV9,TRBD1
TGTGCCAGCAGCTGGACAGGGACAAACACTGAAGCTTTCTTT,CASSWTGTNTEAFF,NA,TRBJ1-1,TRBV7-9,TRBD1
TGTGCCAGCCACTTTGGAGGGAACAACCCTGAAGCTTTCTTT,CASHFGGNNPEAFF,NA,TRBJ1-1,TRBV6-1,NA
TGTGCCAGCTCACCACCCTACTTTCAGGATGGCTACACCTTC,CASSPPYFQDGYTF,NA,TRBJ1-2,TRBV18,NA
TGTGCCAGTAGTATAGATACGGGGTCGGGGACTGAAGCTTTCTTT,CASSIDTGSGTEAFF,NA,TRBJ1-1,TRBV19,NA
TGTGCCAGCAGCTTAGGACTTCTTTCTGGGGAGCTGTTTTTT,CASSLGLLSGELFF,NA,TRBJ2-2,TRBV12-1,NA
TGTGCCAGCTCGGACAGGGGCCCCAACTATGGCTACACCTTC,CASSDRGPNYGYTF,NA,TRBJ1-2,TRBV18,TRBD1
TGTGCCAGCAGTTACGCCTCAGGAAATTCCTACACCTTC,CASSYASGNSYTF,NA,TRBJ1-2,TRBV6-5,NA